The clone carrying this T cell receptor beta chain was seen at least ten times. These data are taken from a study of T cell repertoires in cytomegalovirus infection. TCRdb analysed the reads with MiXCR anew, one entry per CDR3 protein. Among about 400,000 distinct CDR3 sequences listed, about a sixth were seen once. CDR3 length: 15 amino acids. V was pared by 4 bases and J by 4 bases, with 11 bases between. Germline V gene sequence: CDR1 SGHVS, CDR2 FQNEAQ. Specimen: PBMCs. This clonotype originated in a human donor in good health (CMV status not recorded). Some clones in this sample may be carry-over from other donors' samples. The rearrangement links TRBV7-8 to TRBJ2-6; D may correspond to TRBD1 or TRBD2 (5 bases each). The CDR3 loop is CASSWGRTGANVLTF. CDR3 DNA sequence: TGTGCCAGCAGCTGGGGACGCACCGGGGCCAACGTCCTGACTTTC.